The 25 T cell receptor beta chains presented below share a single source sample, sequenced in a study of T cells expressing NK-cell markers (dated by TCRdb to 2020 to 2021). Libraries were made using 5' RACE. Sequencing instrument: Illumina HiSeq 2000. TCRdb reprocessed the reads, reporting each CDR3 protein sequence once and no DNA. The table of this sample itemizes about 260,000 distinct CDR3 sequences. 4.2% of the sample is held by the ten biggest clonotypes. Sequenced: blood T cells: a sorted CD56 or NKG2C T cell subset, CD4+ or CD8+ T cells, or bulk PBMC T cells (not recorded which). The receptors come from a woman between 18 and 70 years old in good health.

J is TRBJ2-7 and V is TRBV20-1; the D call of TRBD1 rests on TCRdb alone, since no DNA is present to check it. This CDR3 contains 13 residues. Germline-derived CDR1 and CDR2 are DFQATT and SNEGSKA (reference sequence). The CDR3 loop is CSLGGRPTYEQYF.

This clonotype is classed as medium-sized by frequency. This chain uses TRBV6-5 with TRBJ1-2. The CDR3 runs 15 residues. Germline V CDR1 and CDR2: MNHEY, SVGAGI. CDR3 sequence reads: CASSYSNRGRDGYTF.

The V call is TRBV18, the J call TRBJ1-1; TCRdb gives TRBD1 as the D gene, but with no DNA this cannot be confirmed. This CDR3 has 15 amino acids. Germline CDR1 KGHSH, CDR2 LQKENI. The CDR3 spells CASSRGATMDREAFF.

The chain has TRBV7-2 and TRBJ2-7; the D call of TRBD2 rests on TCRdb alone, since no DNA is present to check it. The CDR3 extends over 16 amino acids. Germline-derived CDR1 and CDR2 are SGHTA and FQGNSA. The CDR3 spells CASSFALAGVSYEQYF.

The rearrangement uses TRBV6-1 and TRBJ2-1; TCRdb gives TRBD1 as the D gene, but with no DNA this cannot be confirmed. CDR1 is MNHNS, CDR2 SASEGT, per germline. This CDR3 is 13 amino acids long. The CDR3 is CASSVAGGTEQFF.

V is TRBV6-2 or TRBV6-3 and J is TRBJ1-5; the TCRdb D gene call, TRBD1, has no DNA to confirm it. The CDR3 contains 14 residues. The germline gives CDR1 MNHEY, CDR2 SVGEGT. CDR3 amino acids: CASRRGGDNQPQHF.

The V gene is TRBV10-3, the J gene TRBJ2-1. The length of the CDR3 is 14 residues. From germline, CDR1 is ENHRY and CDR2 SYGVKD. The CDR3 sequence is CAISADFSYNEQFF.

CDR3 sequence reads: CASRGGHRAETQYF. The J gene is TRBJ2-5, the V gene TRBV12-3 or TRBV12-4; TCRdb gives TRBD1 as the D gene, but with no DNA this cannot be confirmed. There are 14 residues in the CDR3.

J is TRBJ2-7 and V is TRBV29-1; TCRdb returns TRBD2, unconfirmable since there is no DNA. The CDR3 is 14 residues long. Germline lookup yields CDR1 SQVTM and CDR2 ANQGSEA. The CDR3 protein is CSVEDTVPPFEQYF.

This sequence joins TRBV3-1 and TRBJ2-3; checking the TCRdb D call of TRBD1 is not possible without DNA. The CDR3 length is 16 residues. Germline V gene sequence: CDR1 LGHDT, CDR2 YNNKEL (reference sequence). CDR3 amino acids: CASSPTPVPGTDTQYF.

This chain uses TRBV6-1 with TRBJ2-7; the D gene TCRdb calls, TRBD2, cannot be checked with no DNA. The CDR3 is 15 residues long. Germline V gene sequence: CDR1 MNHNS, CDR2 SASEGT. CDR3 amino acids: CASAAGWPGRNEQYF.

The chain uses TRBV19 and TRBJ1-3. CDR1 and CDR2 from the germline V gene are LNHDA and SQIVND (reference sequence). This CDR3 contains 15 residues. This CDR3 is CASSIGSISGNTIYF. Together with reference TRBV19 and TRBJ1-3, the CDR3 gives the full variable domain: DGGITQSPKYLFRKEGQNVTLSCEQNLNHDAMYWYRQDPGQGLRLIYYSQIVNDFQKGDIAEGYSVSREKKESFPLTVTSAQKNPTAFYLCASSIGSISGNTIYFGEGSWLTVV.

V and J are TRBV29-1 and TRBJ2-7; TCRdb's D call, TRBD1, is unchecked because there is no DNA. This CDR3 has 14 amino acids. Germline-derived CDR1 and CDR2 are SQVTM and ANQGSEA. CDR3 sequence reads: CILGWTGDFHEQYF.

V gene TRBV6-5 combines with J gene TRBJ1-1; lacking DNA, the TRBD1 call made by TCRdb goes unchecked. The germline CDR1 and CDR2 sequences are MNHEY and SVGAGI. The CDR3 extends over 14 amino acids. The CDR3 spells CASKVTGGDTEAFF.

The chain joins TRBV12-3 or TRBV12-4 to TRBJ1-2. CDR3 length equals 13 residues. CDR3 sequence reads: CASSFTRDFGYTF.

The J gene is TRBJ2-2, the V gene TRBV5-4. Germline V CDR1 and CDR2: SGHNT, YYREEE (reference sequence). The CDR3 covers 16 residues. This CDR3 reads CASSLVGAVTTGELFF. Based on the CDR3 plus reference TRBV5-4 and TRBJ2-2, the full variable domain is ETGVTQSPTHLIKTRGQQVTLRCSSQSGHNTVSWYQQALGQGPQFIFQYYREEENGRGNFPPRFSGLQFPNYSSELNVNALELDDSALYLCASSLVGAVTTGELFFGEGSRLTVL.

The genes are TRBV6-5 and TRBJ2-1; no DNA is available, so the TRBD2 call from TCRdb remains unchecked. CDR3 length: 16 residues. Germline V gene sequence: CDR1 MNHEY, CDR2 SVGAGI. Here the CDR3 reads CASSYSVGLATGEQFF.

The J gene is TRBJ2-3, the V gene TRBV5-1; TCRdb indicates TRBD2, and absent DNA this call remains unverified. CDR1 SGHRS and CDR2 YFSETQ come from the germline V gene. The CDR3 runs to 16 residues. The CDR3 region is CASSLATSGTTDTQYF.

The chain recombines TRBV5-1 with TRBJ1-6. Germline V CDR1 and CDR2: SGHRS, YFSETQ. This CDR3 is 17 amino acids long. The CDR3 spells CASSRDRQSSYNSPLHF.

The rearrangement joins TRBV7-2 to TRBJ1-1; TCRdb's D call of TRBD1 is untestable without DNA. CDR1 is SGHTA and CDR2 is FQGNSA in the germline V gene. The CDR3 extends over 13 amino acids. CDR3 loop: CASSRDRAAEAFF.

The rearrangement links TRBV7-2 to TRBJ2-7; the D call of TRBD2 rests on TCRdb alone, since no DNA is present to check it. This CDR3 comprises 13 residues. Germline V gene data show CDR1 as SGHTA and CDR2 as FQGNSA. Here the CDR3 reads CASSLGREYEQYF.

The chain couples TRBV5-5 to TRBJ2-5. Germline CDR1 reads SGHKS; CDR2 reads YYEKEE (reference sequence). This CDR3 is built from 14 residues. CDR3 sequence reads: CASSLGSPRETQYF.

The chain recombines TRBV29-1 with TRBJ2-3; there is no DNA to check the TCRdb D call of TRBD2. The CDR3 has 14 amino acids. Germline V gives CDR1 SQVTM, CDR2 ANQGSEA. CDR3 sequence: CSAARGDSADTQYF.

The CDR3 protein is CASSQGGTTNEKLFF. V is TRBV5-5 and J is TRBJ1-4; TCRdb names TRBD1, which stays unverified in the absence of DNA. The CDR3 runs 15 residues. Germline CDR1 reads SGHKS; CDR2 reads YYEKEE (reference sequence).

The V call is TRBV12-5, the J call TRBJ2-1. The CDR3 contains 14 residues. From germline, CDR1 is LGHNT and CDR2 FRNRAP. The CDR3 spells CASGLGDSYNEQFF.